These 21 T cell receptor beta chains share one sample of origin, sequenced in a study of blood T cell repertoires in COVID-19. Here immunoSEQ multiplex PCR was the method, and the copy in TCRdb shows in-frame clones only, minus some. The data hold more than 300,000 clones, with 88% observed a single time. The sequenced material came from PBMCs or T cells enriched from blood (not recorded which). The receptors were sampled from a young woman who had recovered from COVID-19.

The chain couples TRBV4-3 to TRBJ2-7; 15 bases line up with TRBD2. V lost 3 bases to trimming and J lost 4 bases; unmatched junction nucleotides: 4. The CDR3 is 16 residues long. Germline values: CDR1 LGHNA, CDR2 YSLEER. The CDR3 sequence is CASSQGLAGGPYEQYF. DNA for the CDR3: TGCGCCAGCAGCCAGGGACTAGCGGGGGGACCTTACGAGCAGTACTTC.

This clone was detected only once. This chain joins TRBV5-1 and TRBJ1-3; TRBD1 matches 7 bases. Germline-derived CDR1 and CDR2 are SGHRS and YFSETQ. With V trimmed by 4 bases and J by 1 base, 5 bases remained unmatched. This CDR3 is 15 amino acids long. The CDR3 loop reads CASSPSGGSGNTIYF. CDR3 nucleotides: TGCGCCAGCAGCCCGTCAGGGGGTTCTGGAAACACCATATATTTT.

This clone was seen only a few times. The V gene is TRBV2, the J gene TRBJ2-3; 14 bases align to TRBD2. Germline values: CDR1 SNHLY, CDR2 FYNNEI. V was pared by 2 bases and J by 5 bases, with 9 bases of the junction left unmatched. The CDR3 length is 18 residues. CDR3 coding DNA: TGTGCCAGCAGTGAAACTCCGGGACTAGCGGGGGCCAGAGATACGCAGTATTTT. This translates into CASSETPGLAGARDTQYF. The full variable domain, with the rest looked up from reference TRBV2 and TRBJ2-3, is EPEVTQTPSHQVTQMGQEVILRCVPISNHLYFYWYRQILGQKVEFLVSFYNNEISEKSEIFDDQFSVERPDGSNFTLKIRSTKLEDSAMYFCASSETPGLAGARDTQYFGPGTRLTVL.

This rearrangement joins TRBV11-2 to TRBJ1-6, with 8 bases fitting TRBD1. CDR1 and CDR2 from the germline V gene are SGHAT and FQNNGV. After removal of 2 bases from V and 9 bases from J, the junction contained 3 bases not matched to a gene. The CDR3 sequence is 14 residues long. CDR3 sequence: CASSLQGAISPLHF. DNA for the CDR3: TGTGCCAGCAGCTTACAGGGGGCTATTTCACCCCTCCACTTT. Drawing the rest from reference TRBV11-2 and TRBJ1-6, the complete variable domain is EAGVAQSPRYKIIEKRQSVAFWCNPISGHATLYWYQQILGQGPKLLIQFQNNGVVDDSQLPKDRFSAERLKGVDSTLKIQPAKLEDSAVYLCASSLQGAISPLHFGNGTRLTVT.

V is TRBV10-3 and J is TRBJ1-1, with TRBD1 as a possible D gene (5 bases). The germline CDR1 and CDR2 sequences are ENHRY and SYGVKD. The CDR3 consists of 15 residues. Trimming cost V 0 bases and J 4 bases, with 12 bases left between them. In DNA, the CDR3 is TGTGCCATCAGTGAGTCGGGGGGGTTAAGCACTGAAGCTTTCTTT. Its translation: CAISESGGLSTEAFF.

This chain links TRBV7-2 with TRBJ2-7, with D possibly TRBD1 on 6 matching bases. The CDR3 contains 14 residues. V was clipped by 1 base and J by 3 bases, with 10 bases between them. Germline V lookup: CDR1 SGHTA, CDR2 FQGNSA. DNA for the CDR3: TGTGCCAGCAGCTTAGTAGCAGGGGACTACGAGCAGTACTTC. Amino acid sequence: CASSLVAGDYEQYF.

V gene TRBV7-8 combines with J gene TRBJ1-2; D is ambiguous. The CDR3 is 15 amino acids. Trimming removed 5 bases at V and 8 bases at J, with 21 bases between. Germline values: CDR1 SGHVS, CDR2 FQNEAQ. The CDR3 loop reads CASSGRKPASRGYTF. DNA of the CDR3: TGTGCCAGCAGCGGGAGGAAGCCGGCCAGCAGGGGCTACACCTTC.

The chain has TRBV15 and TRBJ2-1, with 8 bases fitting TRBD2. The ends lost 4 bases at V and 2 bases at J; junction bases unmatched: 4. The CDR3 covers 15 residues. CDR1 is LNHNV and CDR2 is YYDKDF in the germline V gene (reference sequence). The CDR3 spells CATSIGGGTYNEQFF. The CDR3 DNA is TGTGCCACCAGCATCGGCGGGGGGACCTACAATGAGCAGTTCTTC. The variable domain in full, completed from reference TRBV15 and TRBJ2-1, reads DAMVIQNPRYQVTQFGKPVTLSCSQTLNHNVMYWYQQKSSQAPKLLFHYYDKDFNNEADTPDNFQSRRPNTSFCFLDIRSPGLGDTAMYLCATSIGGGTYNEQFFGPGTRLTVL.

A few counts support this clone. The genes are TRBV7-6 and TRBJ2-3; TRBD2 agrees at 13 bases. Germline loops: CDR1 SGHVS, CDR2 FNYEAQ. After removal of 5 bases from V and 4 bases from J, the junction contained 3 bases not matched to a gene. The CDR3 runs to 15 residues. This CDR3 is CASSPTSGGPDTQYF. Written as DNA, the CDR3 is TGTGCCAGCAGCCCGACTAGCGGGGGGCCAGATACGCAGTATTTT.

This sequence joins TRBV6-5 and TRBJ1-1; 7 bases match TRBD1. The CDR3 is 15 residues long. From germline, CDR1 is MNHEY and CDR2 SVGAGI. V gave up 4 bases and J gave up 3 bases; unmatched junction bases: 8. CDR3 sequence (DNA): TGTGCCAGCAGTTCTAGGGGGCGCAGGGACACTGAAGCTTTCTTT. Translation gives CASSSRGRRDTEAFF.

The gene calls are TRBV27 and TRBJ2-2; 10 positions match TRBD1. J was trimmed by 4 bases and V by 2 bases; bases with no gene match: 4. Germline lookup yields CDR1 MNHEY and CDR2 SMNVEV (reference sequence). This CDR3 has 16 amino acids. The CDR3 DNA reads TGTGCCAGCAGTTTAGGGACAGGGGAGTTCACCGGGGAGCTGTTTTTT. It codes for CASSLGTGEFTGELFF.

This chain connects TRBV11-2 to TRBJ1-2, with a weak D call TRBD1 (6 bases). In germline, CDR1 is SGHAT, CDR2 FQNNGV. Trimming took off 5 bases at V and 3 bases at J, with 19 bases between the two ends. This CDR3 comprises 16 residues. The CDR3 DNA follows: TGTGCCAGCAGCCCGCGGCGGGGGGCGTCCCACTATGGCTACACCTTC. It yields the protein CASSPRRGASHYGYTF.

The chain has TRBV5-1 and TRBJ1-6; D gene ambiguous. The germline gives CDR1 SGHRS, CDR2 YFSETQ. This CDR3 region has 13 residues. The ends were cut back, 0 bases at V and 14 bases at J, with 12 bases in the middle. CDR3 protein: CASSLAGGSTLHF. The CDR3 DNA reads TGCGCCAGCAGCTTGGCAGGAGGGTCGACCCTCCACTTT.

The chain combines TRBV28 with TRBJ1-1, with D perhaps TRBD1 (6 bases). Germline V gene data show CDR1 as MDHEN and CDR2 as SYDVKM. The V end was cut by 5 bases, the J end by 3 bases, with 13 bases between. The CDR3 contains 14 residues. The CDR3 region has the DNA TGTGCCAGCAGTCCTACAGGGATGGACACTGAAGCTTTCTTT. Encoded protein: CASSPTGMDTEAFF. The full variable domain, in which reference TRBV28 and TRBJ1-1 provide the parts outside the CDR3, is DVKVTQSSRYLVKRTGEKVFLECVQDMDHENMFWYRQDPGLGLRLIYFSYDVKMKEKGDIPEGYSVSREKKERFSLILESASTNQTSMYLCASSPTGMDTEAFFGQGTRLTVV.

V gene TRBV7-2 combines with J gene TRBJ2-5, with TRBD2 identical over 11 bases. The CDR3 runs 14 residues. Germline V gene sequence: CDR1 SGHTA, CDR2 FQGNSA. The V and J ends lost 1 base and 5 bases, in that order; junction bases with no gene match: 0. CDR3 in amino acids: CASSLVAGGETQYF. CDR3 DNA sequence: TGTGCCAGCAGCTTAGTAGCGGGGGGGGAGACCCAGTACTTC. The full variable domain, rest sourced from reference TRBV7-2 and TRBJ2-5, is GAGVSQSPSNKVTEKGKDVELRCDPISGHTALYWYRQSLGQGLEFLIYFQGNSAPDKSGLPSDRFSAERTGGSVSTLTIQRTQQEDSAVYLCASSLVAGGETQYFGPGTRLLVL.

This clone appeared once. The same CDR3 can be traced to other DNA sequences in this sample. V usage is TRBV9 and J usage is TRBJ1-5; D possibly corresponds to TRBD1 (6 bases). CDR1 is SGDLS and CDR2 is YYNGEE in the germline V gene. The CDR3 is 15 amino acids. Deletions cut 0 bases from V and 2 bases from J, with 9 bases between. The CDR3 bases are TGTGCCAGCAGCGTAGGGCCAGGGGGCAATCAGCCCCAGCATTTT. Translating it yields CASSVGPGGNQPQHF.

The chain carries TRBV5-1 and TRBJ2-7; D remains unclear. CDR3 length equals 11 residues. In germline, CDR1 is SGHRS, CDR2 YFSETQ. Trimming cost V 0 bases and J 6 bases, with 4 bases left between them. The CDR3 loop reads CASSLGLEQYF. The DNA of the CDR3 is TGCGCCAGCAGCTTGGGGCTCGAGCAGTACTTC.

This clone occurred once. The chain employs TRBV4-1 and TRBJ1-5; D uncertain. The CDR3 has 15 residues. Trimming cost V 0 bases and J 9 bases, with 15 bases left between them. Looked up from germline, CDR1 is MGHRA and CDR2 is YSYEKL. CDR3 residues: CASSQDGPGKRPQHF. The CDR3 DNA follows: TGCGCCAGCAGCCAAGATGGTCCAGGAAAGAGGCCCCAGCATTTT.

The chain recombines TRBV5-1 with TRBJ2-3; 9 bases are a match to TRBD1. This CDR3 has 17 amino acids. V was clipped by 4 bases and J by 0 bases; unmatched bases: 9. Germline-derived CDR1 and CDR2 are SGHRS and YFSETQ. Written as DNA, the CDR3 is TGCGCCAGCAGCGTCCTTCGAGGGACAGGGAGCACAGATACGCAGTATTTT. This gives the protein CASSVLRGTGSTDTQYF. Combining the CDR3 with reference TRBV5-1 and TRBJ2-3 gives the whole variable domain KAGVTQTPRYLIKTRGQQVTLSCSPISGHRSVSWYQQTPGQGLQFLFEYFSETQRNKGNFPGRFSGRQFSNSRSEMNVSTLELGDSALYLCASSVLRGTGSTDTQYFGPGTRLTVL.

This rearrangement joins TRBV10-3 to TRBJ1-5; D is possibly TRBD1 (6 bases). Germline V gene sequence: CDR1 ENHRY, CDR2 SYGVKD. This CDR3 region has 17 residues. Trimming removed 5 bases at V and 9 bases at J, with 26 bases between. The CDR3 bases are TGTGCCATCAGTAGGGACATACGGGGGGGGGAAATCCGGCCCCAGCATTTT. Amino acid sequence: CAISRDIRGGEIRPQHF.

This clone was observed a single time. This chain connects TRBV19 to TRBJ2-5; unclear D gene. The CDR3 is made up of 14 amino acids. Germline V gene lookup returns CDR1 LNHDA and CDR2 SQIVND (reference sequence). Trimming took 5 bases from V and 4 from J, leaving 14 bases between them. The DNA for the CDR3 is TGTGCCAGTAGTCACCGGTCCTCCGCAGAGACCCAGTACTTC. It specifies CASSHRSSAETQYF.